Sequencing of this TCR beta chain was carried out in a study of regulatory T cells in long-lasting Graves disease. This clonotype has at least ten counts. Antigen specificity is unknown. CDR1 MNHEY and CDR2 SVGAGI come from the germline V gene. This CDR3 has 15 residues. V was pared by 0 bases and J by 3 bases, with 12 bases between. Study-level findings and limits: TRBV28, TRBJ1-2 and TRBJ2-5 were segments that persistent disease favored.

For TCR beta, libraries came from iRepertoire HTBI primers and Arm-PCR of CDR3 regions. TCRdb itself ran the multiplex PCR reads through MiXCR, one entry per CDR3 protein. The sample shows over 350,000 distinct CDR3 sequences, 12% to 15% of them seen only once. Sample time point: newly diagnosed GD, antithyroid drugs for less than 3 months. Isolated PBMC RNA provided the starting material for the TCR library. The sample also formed part of further work on T cells in Graves' hyperthyroidism and ophthalmopathy. That report adds: Stable hyperthyroidism: no ophthalmopathy progression over 18 months of follow-up.

The receptor's source is a woman between 45 and 60 years old with Graves disease. The V gene is TRBV6-5, the J gene TRBJ2-7; D uncertain. Sequenced material: peripheral blood mononuclear cells (PBMCs), taken at new diagnosis, from a patient treated with antithyroid drugs. CDR3 nucleotide sequence: TGTGCCAGCAGTTACTCGAATCCCAACTTCTACGAGCAGTACTTC. Its protein product is CASSYSNPNFYEQYF.